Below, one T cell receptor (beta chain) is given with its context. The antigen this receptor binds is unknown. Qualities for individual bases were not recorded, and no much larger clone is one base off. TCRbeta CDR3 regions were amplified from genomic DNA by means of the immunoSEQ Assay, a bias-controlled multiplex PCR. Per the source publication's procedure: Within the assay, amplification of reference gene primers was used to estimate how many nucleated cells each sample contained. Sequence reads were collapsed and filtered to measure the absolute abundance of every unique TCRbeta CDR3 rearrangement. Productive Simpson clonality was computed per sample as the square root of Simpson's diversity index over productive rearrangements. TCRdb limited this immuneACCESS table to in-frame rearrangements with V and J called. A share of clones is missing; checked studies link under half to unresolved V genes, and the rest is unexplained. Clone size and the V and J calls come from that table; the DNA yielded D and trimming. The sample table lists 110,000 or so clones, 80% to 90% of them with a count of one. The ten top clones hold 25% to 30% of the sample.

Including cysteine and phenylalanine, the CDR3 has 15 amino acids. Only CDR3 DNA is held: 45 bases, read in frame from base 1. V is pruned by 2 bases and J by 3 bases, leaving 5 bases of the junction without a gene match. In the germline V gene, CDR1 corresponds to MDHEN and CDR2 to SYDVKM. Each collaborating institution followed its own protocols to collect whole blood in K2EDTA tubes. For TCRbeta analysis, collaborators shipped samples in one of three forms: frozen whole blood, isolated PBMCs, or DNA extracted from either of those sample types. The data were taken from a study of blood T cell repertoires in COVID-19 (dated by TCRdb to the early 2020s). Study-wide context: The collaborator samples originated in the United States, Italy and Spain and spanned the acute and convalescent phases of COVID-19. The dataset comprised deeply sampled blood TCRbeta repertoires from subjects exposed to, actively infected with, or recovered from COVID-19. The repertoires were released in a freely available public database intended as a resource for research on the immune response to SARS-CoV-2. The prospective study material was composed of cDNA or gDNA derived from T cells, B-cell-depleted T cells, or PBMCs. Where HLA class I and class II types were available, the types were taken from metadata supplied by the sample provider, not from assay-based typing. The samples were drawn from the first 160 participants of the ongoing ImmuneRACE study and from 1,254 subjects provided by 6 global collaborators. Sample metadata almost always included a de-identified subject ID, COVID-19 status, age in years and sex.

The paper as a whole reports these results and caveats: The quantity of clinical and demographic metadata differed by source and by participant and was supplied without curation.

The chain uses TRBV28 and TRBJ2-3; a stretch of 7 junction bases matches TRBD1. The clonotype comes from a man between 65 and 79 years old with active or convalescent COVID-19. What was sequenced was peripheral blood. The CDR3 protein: CASSLVGGGTDTQYF. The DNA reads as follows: TGTGCCAGCAGTTTAGTAGGGGGCGGGACAGATACGCAGTATTTT.